Listed below are T cell receptor beta chains from one sample, sequenced in a study of cytomegalovirus exposure and HLA in healthy donors. Measured with immunoSEQ multiplex PCR; TCRdb has only the in-frame clones, and not every one. Of some 120,000 clones in the sample, 8% to 11% were seen once. The sequenced material came from PBMCs. These receptors were taken from a young woman in good health and CMV-seropositive. CDR3s leave out the opening cysteine and the closing phenylalanine or tryptophan. Expanded clones are given a class, and other clones once, few, many or no size at all.

V gene,clone size,J gene,CDR3 protein
TRBV4-1,few,TRBJ2-3,ASSQDPGGEDTQY
TRBV29-1,.,TRBJ2-2,SVLSASGSGLSGELF
TRBV28,.,TRBJ1-2,ASSLLGQMSRGYT
TRBV9,few,TRBJ2-1,ASSPRGTGKNEQF
TRBV9,few,TRBJ2-1,ASATEAGEKF
TRBV28,.,TRBJ1-1,ASSLAGRLSANTEAF
TRBV6-6,few,TRBJ2-7,ASRQTLRRPPYEQY
TRBV7-9,.,TRBJ2-1,ASRFPEGFSSYNEQF
TRBV6-1,few,TRBJ1-1,ASSALGQGNTEAF
TRBV4-1,few,TRBJ2-7,ASSQGLANEQY
TRBV19,few,TRBJ1-1,ASSMQGTNTEAF
TRBV6-5,.,TRBJ1-4,ASSYAVPPEKLF
TRBV2,once,TRBJ2-3,ASSLTSGSWDTQY
TRBV28,.,TRBJ2-2,ASSFMSGNTGELF
TRBV7-5,.,TRBJ1-1,VRSSTVPGKDTEAF
TRBV27,once,TRBJ2-4,ASSPLAALAKNIQY
TRBV5-1,.,TRBJ1-2,ASSSGTGSYGYT
TRBV6-4,few,TRBJ1-5,ASSESDPGRAHQPQH
TRBV9,.,TRBJ2-7,ASSEQTASYEQY
TRBV7-3,few,TRBJ1-1,ASSLTMQGPGTEAF
TRBV5-5,.,TRBJ1-2,ASSRSWGDYGYT
TRBV2,.,TRBJ1-3,ASSGAGGPGNTIY
TRBV28,.,TRBJ1-2,ASRDRDENYGYT
TRBV29-1,few,TRBJ1-1,SVRVNTEAF
TRBV6-1,.,TRBJ2-3,ASSIRLTDTQY
TRBV5-1,.,TRBJ1-2,ASSPHQGEGYT